Below, 12 T cell receptor beta chains from the same sample are listed, as sequenced in a study of early T cells in non-severe SARS-CoV-2 infection. TCRdb reanalysed the 5' RACE reads using MiXCR and keeps one entry per CDR3 protein. The sample has some 98,000 distinct CDR3 sequences; 16% are singletons. Sequences were obtained from whole blood. All receptors derive from an adult who was a healthcare worker with PCR-confirmed SARS-CoV-2 infection or an uninfected control (not recorded which).

There are many counts of this clonotype. The chain employs TRBV7-9 and TRBJ1-1; D may be TRBD1 (5 bases). The CDR3 loop spans 16 amino acids. In germline, CDR1 is SEHNR, CDR2 FQNEAQ (reference sequence). The V end lost 5 bases, the J end lost 6 bases, and 22 bases lay between the germline ends. The CDR3 spells CASSHRDRPGVAEAFF. For the CDR3, the DNA is TGTGCCAGCAGCCACCGGGACCGACCCGGAGTGGCTGAAGCTTTCTTT.

The chain is built from TRBV7-9 and TRBJ2-1; perhaps TRBD2 as D (6 bases). Germline-derived CDR1 and CDR2 are SEHNR and FQNEAQ (reference sequence). CDR3 length: 16 residues. Between the trimmed V and J ends, which lost 4 bases and 4 bases, there was a span of 17 bases. This CDR3 reads CASSSLGAGFYNEQFF. The CDR3 region has the DNA TGTGCCAGCAGCTCCCTAGGGGCGGGATTTTACAATGAGCAGTTCTTC.

The V and J genes are TRBV24-1 and TRBJ2-7; TRBD1 is a possible D gene (7 bases). Looked up from germline, CDR1 is KGHDR and CDR2 is SFDVKD. Between the trimmed V and J ends, which lost 9 bases and 5 bases, there was a span of 13 bases. This CDR3 is built from 12 residues. The CDR3 loop is CATQGGADEQYF. The DNA for the CDR3 is TGTGCCACCCAGGGGGGTGCGGACGAGCAGTACTTC.

This clonotype has more than one count but fewer than ten. The J gene is TRBJ2-1, the V gene TRBV11-2; TRBD2 aligns across 8 bases. Germline CDR1 reads SGHAT; CDR2 reads FQNNGV. V gave up 2 bases and J gave up 6 bases; unmatched junction bases: 3. This CDR3 is built from 14 residues. The CDR3 bases are TGTGCCAGCAGCTTATACAGCGGGAGCAATGAGCAGTTCTTC. This translates into CASSLYSGSNEQFF.

This clonotype was counted ten times or more. The chain has TRBV20-1 and TRBJ2-1; D is uncertain. The CDR3 is 14 amino acids. Germline CDR1 DFQATT, CDR2 SNEGSKA (reference sequence). Trimming took 3 bases from V and 3 from J, leaving 12 bases between them. Here the CDR3 DNA reads TGCAGTGCTAGGGGAAAGGGCGTCTACAATGAGCAGTTCTTC. Encoded protein: CSARGKGVYNEQFF.

This chain links TRBV28 with TRBJ1-5; D might be TRBD1 (6 bases). The germline V and J ends were trimmed by 8 bases and 5 bases, with 16 bases remaining between them. The CDR3 runs 14 residues. CDR1 is MDHEN and CDR2 is SYDVKM in the germline V gene. The CDR3 DNA reads TGTGCCAGCGGGGCCTACAGGGACGATCAGCCCCAGCATTTT. It encodes CASGAYRDDQPQHF. The whole variable domain, filled in from reference TRBV28 and TRBJ1-5, reads DVKVTQSSRYLVKRTGEKVFLECVQDMDHENMFWYRQDPGLGLRLIYFSYDVKMKEKGDIPEGYSVSREKKERFSLILESASTNQTSMYLCASGAYRDDQPQHFGDGTRLSIL.

This clonotype has only a few counts. The chain combines TRBV3-1 with TRBJ1-5; D is unresolved. This CDR3 spans 13 amino acids. Per germline, CDR1 LGHDT and CDR2 YNNKEL (reference sequence). Trimming removed 0 bases from V and 6 bases from J, with 6 bases in between. The CDR3 is CASSQDIGQPQHF. Here the CDR3 DNA reads TGTGCCAGCAGCCAAGATATAGGTCAGCCCCAGCATTTT.

This clonotype was found a few times. V is TRBV6-2 or TRBV6-3 and J is TRBJ1-6, with TRBD1 matching over 7 bases. Germline V gene sequence: CDR1 MNHEY, CDR2 SVGEGT. The CDR3 extends over 14 amino acids. V was pared by 2 bases and J by 9 bases, with 4 bases of the junction left unmatched. The CDR3: CASSYGQVASPLHF. In DNA, the CDR3 is TGTGCCAGCAGTTACGGACAGGTGGCTTCACCCCTCCACTTT.

In its sample, this clonotype was seen once. The V call is TRBV6-1, the J call TRBJ2-7; TRBD2 aligns across 7 bases. The CDR3 spans 14 residues. The J segment lost 6 bases and the V segment lost 2 bases, leaving 7 bases of the junction unmatched. Germline V lookup: CDR1 MNHNS, CDR2 SASEGT. CDR3 sequence: CASSEWGTTFEQYF. The CDR3, as DNA: TGTGCCAGCAGTGAATGGGGGACTACCTTCGAGCAGTACTTC.

The rearrangement links TRBV6-6 to TRBJ1-4; 7 nucleotides match TRBD1. Looked up from germline, CDR1 is MNHNY and CDR2 is SVGAGI (reference sequence). V gave up 2 bases and J gave up 10 bases; unmatched junction bases: 10. The CDR3 spans 15 residues. CDR3 protein: CASSYRGQEGGKLFF. The CDR3 nucleotides are TGTGCCAGCAGTTACCGAGGACAGGAAGGTGGAAAACTGTTTTTT.

This clonotype appeared many times. The chain recombines TRBV7-9 with TRBJ2-3, with D maybe TRBD1 (5 bases). Trimming left V 2 bases short and J 2 bases short, with 11 bases between. This CDR3 is built from 15 residues. The germline V gene has CDR1 SEHNR and CDR2 FQNEAQ (reference sequence). The CDR3 sequence: CASSLLGRPTDTQYF. Written as DNA, the CDR3 is TGTGCCAGCAGCTTATTGGGGCGACCCACAGATACGCAGTATTTT.

This clonotype was seen a handful of times. V is TRBV9 and J is TRBJ2-5; D is unclear. V was trimmed by 5 bases and J by 0 bases, leaving 8 bases between them. The CDR3 covers 13 residues. Looked up from germline, CDR1 is SGDLS and CDR2 is YYNGEE. The CDR3 reads CASSGRYQETQYF. As DNA, the CDR3 is TGTGCCAGCAGTGGCAGGTACCAAGAGACCCAGTACTTC.